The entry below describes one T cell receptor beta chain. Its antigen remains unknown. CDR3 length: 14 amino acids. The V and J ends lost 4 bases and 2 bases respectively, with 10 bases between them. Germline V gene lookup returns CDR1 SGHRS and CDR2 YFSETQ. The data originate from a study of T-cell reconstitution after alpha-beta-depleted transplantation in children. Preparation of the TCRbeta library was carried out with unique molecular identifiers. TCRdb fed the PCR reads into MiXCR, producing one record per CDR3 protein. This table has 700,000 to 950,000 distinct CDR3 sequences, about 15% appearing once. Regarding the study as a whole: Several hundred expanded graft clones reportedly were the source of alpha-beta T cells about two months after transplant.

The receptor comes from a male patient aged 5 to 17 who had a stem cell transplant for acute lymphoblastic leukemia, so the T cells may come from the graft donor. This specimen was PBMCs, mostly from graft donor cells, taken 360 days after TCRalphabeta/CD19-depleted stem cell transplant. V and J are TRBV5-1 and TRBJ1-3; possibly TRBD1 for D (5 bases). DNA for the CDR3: TGCGCCAGCAGCCCCCAGGGTCCTGGAAACACCATATATTTT. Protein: CASSPQGPGNTIYF. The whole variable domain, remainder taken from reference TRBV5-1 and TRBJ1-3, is KAGVTQTPRYLIKTRGQQVTLSCSPISGHRSVSWYQQTPGQGLQFLFEYFSETQRNKGNFPGRFSGRQFSNSRSEMNVSTLELGDSALYLCASSPQGPGNTIYFGEGSWLTVV.